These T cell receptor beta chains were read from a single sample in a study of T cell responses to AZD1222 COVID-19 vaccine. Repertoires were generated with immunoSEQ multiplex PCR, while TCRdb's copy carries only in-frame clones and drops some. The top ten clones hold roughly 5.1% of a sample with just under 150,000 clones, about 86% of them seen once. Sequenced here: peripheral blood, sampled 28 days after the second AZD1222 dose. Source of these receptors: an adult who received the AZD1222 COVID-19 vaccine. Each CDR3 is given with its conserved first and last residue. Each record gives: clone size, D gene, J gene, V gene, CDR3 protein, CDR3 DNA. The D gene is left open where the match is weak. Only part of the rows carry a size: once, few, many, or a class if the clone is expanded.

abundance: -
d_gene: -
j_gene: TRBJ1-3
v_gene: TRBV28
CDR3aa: CASSLQGGRNTIYF
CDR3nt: TGTGCCAGCAGTTTACAGGGAGGGAGAAACACCATATATTTT

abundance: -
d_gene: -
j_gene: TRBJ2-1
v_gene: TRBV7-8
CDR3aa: CASSEAGSSYNEQFF
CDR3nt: TGTGCCAGCAGCGAAGCGGGCAGCTCCTACAATGAGCAGTTCTTC

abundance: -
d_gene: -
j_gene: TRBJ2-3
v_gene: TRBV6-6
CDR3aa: CASTLQGDTQYF
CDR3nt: TGTGCCAGCACCCTTCAAGGGGATACGCAGTATTTT

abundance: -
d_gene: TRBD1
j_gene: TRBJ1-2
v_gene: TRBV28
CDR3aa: CASSFGKYRGYGYTF
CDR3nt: TGTGCCAGCAGTTTTGGAAAGTACAGGGGCTATGGCTACACCTTC

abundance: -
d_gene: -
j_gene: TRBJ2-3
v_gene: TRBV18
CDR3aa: CASSQNEDTQYF
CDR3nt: TGTGCCAGCTCACAAAATGAAGATACGCAGTATTTT

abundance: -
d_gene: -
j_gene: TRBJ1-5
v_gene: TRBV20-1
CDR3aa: CSGIGSQPQHF
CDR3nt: TGCAGTGGAATAGGGTCTCAGCCCCAGCATTTT

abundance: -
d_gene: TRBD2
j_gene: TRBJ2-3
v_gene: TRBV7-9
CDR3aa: CASSSTTSGVLNTDTQYF
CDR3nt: TGTGCCAGCAGCTCAACGACTAGCGGGGTGTTAAACACAGATACGCAGTATTTT

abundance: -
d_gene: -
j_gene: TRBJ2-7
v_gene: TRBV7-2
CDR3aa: CASSLVRAAVPSYEQYF
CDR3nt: TGTGCCAGCAGCTTAGTTCGTGCGGCGGTACCCTCCTACGAGCAGTACTTC

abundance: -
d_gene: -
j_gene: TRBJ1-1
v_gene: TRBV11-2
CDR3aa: CASSFFALNTEAFF
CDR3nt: TGTGCCAGCAGCTTTTTCGCGTTGAACACTGAAGCTTTCTTT

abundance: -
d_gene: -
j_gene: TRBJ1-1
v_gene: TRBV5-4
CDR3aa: CASSPTGKGNTEAFF
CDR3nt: TGTGCCAGCAGCCCAACAGGGAAAGGGAACACTGAAGCTTTCTTT

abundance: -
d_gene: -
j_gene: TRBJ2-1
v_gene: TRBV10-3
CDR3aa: CAIKLYNEQFF
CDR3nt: TGTGCCATCAAGCTCTACAATGAGCAGTTCTTC

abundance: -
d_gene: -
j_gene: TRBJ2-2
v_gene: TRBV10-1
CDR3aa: CASSGETINTGELFF
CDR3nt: TGCGCCAGCAGTGGGGAGACAATTAACACCGGGGAGCTGTTTTTT

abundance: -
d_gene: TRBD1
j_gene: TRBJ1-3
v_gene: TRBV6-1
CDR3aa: CASSEPRGANTIYF
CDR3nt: TGTGCCAGCAGTGAACCCAGGGGGGCAAACACCATATATTTT

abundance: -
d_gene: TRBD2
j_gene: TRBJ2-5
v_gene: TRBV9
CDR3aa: CASSGGLALETQYF
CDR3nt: TGTGCCAGCAGCGGGGGACTAGCTCTGGAGACCCAGTACTTC

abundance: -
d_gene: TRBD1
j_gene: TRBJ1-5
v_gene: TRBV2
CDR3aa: CASSEVSGTGINQPQHF
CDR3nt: TGTGCCAGCAGTGAAGTCTCCGGGACAGGGATCAATCAGCCCCAGCATTTT

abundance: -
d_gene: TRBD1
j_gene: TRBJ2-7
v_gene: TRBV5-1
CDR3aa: CASSLQGGPYEQYF
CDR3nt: TGCGCCAGCAGCCTACAGGGGGGTCCCTACGAGCAGTACTTC

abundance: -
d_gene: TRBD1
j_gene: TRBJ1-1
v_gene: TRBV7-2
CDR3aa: CASSLERTGSEAFF
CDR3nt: TGTGCCAGCAGCTTAGAAAGGACAGGAAGTGAAGCTTTCTTT

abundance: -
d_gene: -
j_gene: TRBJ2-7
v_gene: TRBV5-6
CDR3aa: CASSLVTSYEQYF
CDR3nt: TGTGCCAGCAGCTTGGTGACTAGCTACGAGCAGTACTTC

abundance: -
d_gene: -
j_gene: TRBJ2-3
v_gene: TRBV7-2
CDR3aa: CASRPPVSNTQYF
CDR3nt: TGTGCCAGCAGGCCCCCGGTGTCGAATACGCAGTATTTT

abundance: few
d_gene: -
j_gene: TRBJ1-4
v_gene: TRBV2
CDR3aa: CASSIQGTNEKLFF
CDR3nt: TGTGCCAGCAGTATACAGGGAACTAATGAAAAACTGTTTTTT

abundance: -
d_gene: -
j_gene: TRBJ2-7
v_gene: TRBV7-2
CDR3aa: CASSGKGPIEQYF
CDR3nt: TGTGCCAGCAGCGGAAAGGGACCCATCGAGCAGTACTTC

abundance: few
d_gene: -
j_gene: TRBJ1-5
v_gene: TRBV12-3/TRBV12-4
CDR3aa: CASSRDYQPQHF
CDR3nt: TGTGCCAGCAGTCGTGATTATCAGCCCCAGCATTTT

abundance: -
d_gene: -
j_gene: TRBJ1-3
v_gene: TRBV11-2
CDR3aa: CASSFSTIYF
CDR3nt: TGTGCCAGCAGCTTCTCCACCATATATTTT

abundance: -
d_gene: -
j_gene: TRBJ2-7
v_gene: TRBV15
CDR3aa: CATSRVGGPYEQYF
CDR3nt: TGTGCCACCAGCAGAGTGGGTGGCCCCTACGAGCAGTACTTC

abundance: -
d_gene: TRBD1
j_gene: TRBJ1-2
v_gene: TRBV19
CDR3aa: CASSTQGASYGYTF
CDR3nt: TGTGCCAGTAGTACACAGGGGGCCAGCTATGGCTACACCTTC

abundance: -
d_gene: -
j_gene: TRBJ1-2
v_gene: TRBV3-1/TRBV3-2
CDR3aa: CASSQETRPSHRADYGYTF
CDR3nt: TGTGCCAGCAGCCAGGAAACTAGACCGAGCCACAGGGCCGACTATGGCTACACCTTC

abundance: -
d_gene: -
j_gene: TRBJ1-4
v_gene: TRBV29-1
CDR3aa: CSVQIRDKNEKLFF
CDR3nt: TGCAGCGTTCAAATCCGGGACAAGAATGAAAAACTGTTTTTT

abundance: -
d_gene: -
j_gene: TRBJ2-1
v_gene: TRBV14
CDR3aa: CASSLMGPDEQFF
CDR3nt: TGTGCCAGCAGCCTAATGGGGCCGGATGAGCAGTTCTTC

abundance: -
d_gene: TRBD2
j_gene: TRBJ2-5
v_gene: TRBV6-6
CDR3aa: CASSGTRTEETQYF
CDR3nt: TGTGCCAGCAGTGGGACTAGGACGGAAGAGACCCAGTACTTC

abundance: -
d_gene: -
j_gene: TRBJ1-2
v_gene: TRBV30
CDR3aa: CAWSVTFGDIRGYTF
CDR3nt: TGTGCCTGGAGTGTGACATTCGGAGACATCCGTGGCTACACCTTC

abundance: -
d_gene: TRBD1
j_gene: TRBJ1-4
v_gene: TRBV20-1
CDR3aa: CSARGFEKLFF
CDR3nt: TGCAGTGCCAGGGGGTTTGAAAAACTGTTTTTT

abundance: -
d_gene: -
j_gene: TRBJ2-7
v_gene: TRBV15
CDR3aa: CATSTETWTYEQYF
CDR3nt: TGTGCCACCAGCACAGAGACGTGGACCTACGAGCAGTACTTC

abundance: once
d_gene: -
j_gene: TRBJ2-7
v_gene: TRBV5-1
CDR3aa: CASSGGTTRYEQYF
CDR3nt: TGCGCCAGCAGCGGGGGGACCACCCGCTACGAGCAGTACTTC

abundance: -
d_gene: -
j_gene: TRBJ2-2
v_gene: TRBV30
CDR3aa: CAWSRPDRDTGELFF
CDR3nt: TGTGCCTGGAGTCGACCGGACAGAGACACCGGGGAGCTGTTTTTT

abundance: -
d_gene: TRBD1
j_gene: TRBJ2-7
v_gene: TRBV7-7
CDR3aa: CASSSTGGAPSYEQYF
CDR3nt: TGTGCCAGCAGCTCGACAGGGGGTGCACCCTCCTACGAGCAGTACTTC

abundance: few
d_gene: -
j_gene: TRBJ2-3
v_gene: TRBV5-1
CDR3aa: CASSSGHTDTQYF
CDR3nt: TGCGCCAGCAGCTCGGGGCACACAGATACGCAGTATTTT

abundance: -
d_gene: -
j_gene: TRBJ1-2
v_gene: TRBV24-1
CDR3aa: CATSDGLGYTF
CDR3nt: TGTGCCACCAGTGACGGTCTTGGCTACACCTTC